Listed below are T cell receptor beta chains from one sample, sequenced in a study of cytomegalovirus exposure and HLA in healthy donors. Data came from immunoSEQ multiplex PCR; TCRdb stores just in-frame clones and leaves some out. The sample has 150,000 to 200,000 clones; 65% to 80% are singletons. The sample taken for sequencing was PBMCs. Receptor source: a woman aged 35 to 49 in good health and CMV-seronegative. Both conserved end residues are part of each CDR3. A D gene is named only where the DNA matches it firmly. Clone size is given for some rows only: seen once, a few or many times, or a class if the clone is expanded.

CDR3 DNA	CDR3 protein	V gene	clone size	D gene	J gene
TGTGCCAGCAAATCAGTCACTGAAGCTTTCTTT	CASKSVTEAFF	TRBV2	-	-	TRBJ1-1
TGTGCCAGTAGTAAGGGACAGGGGTACAATGAGCAGTTCTTC	CASSKGQGYNEQFF	TRBV19	few	TRBD1	TRBJ2-1
TGTGCCAGCAGACGGACAGAGAACACTGAAGCTTTCTTT	CASRRTENTEAFF	TRBV25-1	-	-	TRBJ1-1
TGTGCCAGCAGTACAGGGGCTAGCACAGATACGCAGTATTTT	CASSTGASTDTQYF	TRBV6-1	few	TRBD1	TRBJ2-3
TGTGCCAGCAGCGCCGGACAGAGAGCAACCGGGGAGCTGTTTTTT	CASSAGQRATGELFF	TRBV9	-	-	TRBJ2-2
TGTGCCAGTAGTTTAGCGGGGGAGCTGTTTTTT	CASSLAGELFF	TRBV19	-	-	TRBJ2-2
TGTGCCACCCACGACGGCGCGGCCTACGAGCAGTACTTC	CATHDGAAYEQYF	TRBV5-4	-	-	TRBJ2-7
TGTGCCAGCAGCGTAGGCGGGAGCATCAATGAGCAGTTCTTC	CASSVGGSINEQFF	TRBV9	few	TRBD2	TRBJ2-1
TGCGCCAGCAGCTTGGAGCTCGGTCATGGCTACACCTTC	CASSLELGHGYTF	TRBV5-1	once	-	TRBJ1-2
TGTGCCAGCAGTTCTCTGGCAGGGGGCTCCGTGGAGTTCTTC	CASSSLAGGSVEFF	TRBV6-1	-	TRBD1	TRBJ2-1
TGTGCCTGGAGTGCTGGGGGCCGAGAGACCCAGTACTTC	CAWSAGGRETQYF	TRBV30	-	-	TRBJ2-5
TGTGCCAGCAGTCGCGGACTAGGCGAGCAGTACTTC	CASSRGLGEQYF	TRBV6-5	-	TRBD2	TRBJ2-7
TGCGCCAGCAGCTCCATTTTTCGGACAGGGGGGCCGGGGGGGGCCAACGTCCTGACTTTC	CASSSIFRTGGPGGANVLTF	TRBV5-1	-	TRBD1	TRBJ2-6
TGTGCCAGCAGCTTAGGTAGCGGGAGGCGCGGAAACATTCAGTACTTC	CASSLGSGRRGNIQYF	TRBV5-6	-	TRBD2	TRBJ2-4
TGTGCCAGCAGCTTCAGGACTAGCGGGAGCCAGGGGGATACGCAGTATTTT	CASSFRTSGSQGDTQYF	TRBV7-9	-	TRBD2	TRBJ2-3
TGTGCCAGCAGCCCCCCGGCGAGCGGGAGAAGTGCAAACATTCAGTACTTC	CASSPPASGRSANIQYF	TRBV7-9	once	TRBD2	TRBJ2-4